The 20 T cell receptor beta chains in this list originate from one sample, sequenced in a study of T cell repertoires in cytomegalovirus infection. TCRdb ran MiXCR on the reads and lists one entry per CDR3 protein. Of 160,000 or so distinct CDR3 sequences detected, about 20% appear once; the ten largest clones hold 20% to 30%. Their antigen targets remain unknown. The sample was CD8+ T cells from cultured PBMCs, taken from culture after CMV antigen stimulation. The receptors come from a human donor in good health (CMV status not recorded). Some clones in this sample may be carry-over from other donors' samples.

This clonotype occurred a few times. V and J are TRBV7-2 and TRBJ2-1, with TRBD2 matching 9 bases. With V trimmed by 5 bases and J by 9 bases, 11 bases remained unmatched. The germline V gene has CDR1 SGHTA and CDR2 FQGNSA. The CDR3 covers 15 residues. The CDR3 loop is CASSPYLSGGLEQFF. Here the CDR3 DNA reads TGTGCCAGCAGCCCTTACCTAAGCGGGGGGCTTGAGCAGTTCTTC.

V and J are TRBV7-3 and TRBJ1-5; no firm D call. The CDR3 consists of 15 residues. The V and J ends lost 1 base and 2 bases respectively, with 9 bases between them. Germline CDR1 reads SGHTA; CDR2 reads FQGTGA. The CDR3 loop reads CASSLSSVGNQPQHF. In nucleotides, the CDR3 is TGTGCCAGCAGCTTAAGTTCAGTGGGCAATCAGCCCCAGCATTTT. The full variable domain, with the rest looked up from reference TRBV7-3 and TRBJ1-5, is GAGVSQTPSNKVTEKGKYVELRCDPISGHTALYWYRQSLGQGPEFLIYFQGTGAADDSGLPNDRFFAVRPEGSVSTLKIQRTERGDSAVYLCASSLSSVGNQPQHFGDGTRLSIL.

The genes are TRBV14 and TRBJ2-7, with a weak D call TRBD2 (5 bases). The V gene's germline CDR1 is SGHDN and CDR2 FVKESK. V lost 1 base, J lost 0 bases, and 10 bases lay in between. There are 15 residues in the CDR3. DNA for the CDR3: TGTGCCAGCAGCCAAGCGGGGTGGAGCTCCTACGAGCAGTACTTC. This translates into CASSQAGWSSYEQYF.

This clonotype was observed a few times. CDR3 DNA: TGTGCCAGCTGGGACAGGGCTGCTGGCTACACCTTC. Translation gives CASWDRAAGYTF. The V call is TRBV9, the J call TRBJ1-2; 9 bases match TRBD1. Germline assignment: CDR1 SGDLS and CDR2 YYNGEE. V dropped 7 bases and J dropped 7; count of bases not matched to a gene: 5. The CDR3 extends over 12 amino acids.

This clonotype was counted between two and nine times. CDR3 DNA: TGTGCCACCAGCGTGGGGACAGGGATTTTATCAGATACGCAGTATTTT. The encoded protein is CATSVGTGILSDTQYF. The chain links TRBV24-1 to TRBJ2-3; 9 nucleotides align to TRBD1. The CDR3 is 16 amino acids. V lost 7 bases to trimming and J lost 4 bases; unmatched junction nucleotides: 11. CDR1 is KGHDR and CDR2 is SFDVKD in the germline V gene.

Worth noting for this clonotype: This clone may be a read error of a much larger clone one base away. This chain links TRBV9 with TRBJ2-1; D is possibly TRBD2 (5 bases). In germline, CDR1 is SGDLS, CDR2 YYNGEE. The CDR3 consists of 15 residues. Deletions cut 4 bases from V and 0 bases from J, with 11 bases between. Here the CDR3 DNA reads TGTGCCAGCAGCCCCGGGGTCAGCTCCTACAATGAGCAGTTCTTC. This sequence encodes CASSPGVSSYNEQFF.

This clonotype was picked up a small number of times. This chain uses TRBV28 with TRBJ1-5; no clear D gene. From germline, CDR1 is MDHEN and CDR2 SYDVKM. V was clipped by 2 bases and J by 0 bases, with 8 bases between them. The CDR3 covers 15 residues. The CDR3 DNA reads as TGTGCCAGCAGTTTAAATTTGAATAGCAATCAGCCCCAGCATTTT. Translation gives CASSLNLNSNQPQHF.

A few counts support this clonotype. V usage is TRBV7-6 and J usage is TRBJ1-4; maybe TRBD1 (6 bases). Trimming removed 4 bases at V and 0 bases at J, with 9 bases between. The CDR3 spans 15 residues. Germline V gene sequence: CDR1 SGHVS, CDR2 FNYEAQ. Here the CDR3 DNA reads TGTGCCAGCAGCTCTACAGGGTCAACTAATGAAAAACTGTTTTTT. Amino acids: CASSSTGSTNEKLFF.

The chain links TRBV7-6 to TRBJ2-1; 8 nucleotides align to TRBD1. This CDR3 is 17 amino acids long. Losses at the gene ends were 5 bases for V and 4 bases for J; bases not matched to a gene: 13. CDR1 is SGHVS, CDR2 FNYEAQ, per germline. The CDR3 sequence: CASSRKAGDRGYNEQFF. CDR3 in DNA: TGTGCCAGCAGCCGTAAAGCAGGAGACAGGGGATACAATGAGCAGTTCTTC.

The chain employs TRBV7-2 and TRBJ1-2, with D perhaps matching TRBD1 (5 bases). Trimming removed 5 bases from V and 2 bases from J, with 18 bases in between. This CDR3 comprises 16 residues. The V gene's germline CDR1 is SGHTA and CDR2 FQGNSA. CDR3 region: CASSRYLRDVNYGYTF. The CDR3 DNA is TGTGCCAGCAGCAGATACCTTCGGGACGTAAACTATGGCTACACCTTC.

This clonotype has a handful of counts. This rearrangement joins TRBV11-1 to TRBJ1-1; no clear D. V lost 6 bases to trimming and J lost 1 base, with 24 bases between them. The CDR3 consists of 18 residues. CDR1 is SGHAT, CDR2 FQDESV, per germline (reference sequence). The chain's CDR3 is CASRAGVLSDRRNTEAFF. The CDR3 DNA is TGTGCCAGCAGGGCCGGGGTCCTGTCCGATAGACGGAACACTGAAGCTTTCTTT. Full variable domain (remainder filled in from reference TRBV11-1 and TRBJ1-1): EAEVAQSPRYKITEKSQAVAFWCDPISGHATLYWYRQILGQGPELLVQFQDESVVDDSQLPKDRFSAERLKGVDSTLKIQPAELGDSAMYLCASRAGVLSDRRNTEAFFGQGTRLTVV.

A few counts support this clonotype. The chain carries TRBV7-9 and TRBJ2-4; D remains unclear. CDR3 length: 12 residues. Germline CDR1 is SEHNR and CDR2 is FQNEAQ (reference sequence). V shed 2 bases and J shed 9 bases, with 8 bases lying between them. CDR3 amino acids: CASSLFSGIQYF. The CDR3 DNA is TGTGCCAGCAGCTTATTCTCAGGCATTCAGTACTTC.

The chain joins TRBV7-2 to TRBJ2-3; D possibly corresponds to TRBD2 (7 bases). Per germline, CDR1 SGHTA and CDR2 FQGNSA. V dropped 6 bases and J dropped 5 bases, with 15 bases sitting between them. The CDR3 has 14 residues. CDR3 residues: CASRLGGAQDTQYF. The DNA for the CDR3 is TGTGCCAGCAGATTGGGGGGGGCTCAAGATACGCAGTATTTT.

J is TRBJ1-2 and V is TRBV24-1; D not resolved. V was pared by 1 base and J by 4 bases, with 3 bases between. Germline V gene sequence: CDR1 KGHDR, CDR2 SFDVKD. The CDR3 runs to 12 residues. The DNA for the CDR3 is TGTGCCACCAGTGATTTAGCCTATGGCTACACCTTC. Translating gives CATSDLAYGYTF.

This clonotype has only a few counts. The chain recombines TRBV4-1 with TRBJ2-7; D unclear. CDR1 and CDR2 (germline): MGHRA, YSYEKL. Trimming took off 0 bases at V and 0 bases at J, with 9 bases between the two ends. The CDR3 runs 15 residues. The CDR3: CASSQELTFSYEQYF. In DNA form, the CDR3 reads TGCGCCAGCAGCCAAGAGTTGACTTTCTCCTACGAGCAGTACTTC.

This clonotype has a handful of counts. The chain links TRBV7-2 to TRBJ1-5, with TRBD1 matching over 8 bases. V shed 4 bases and J 2 bases; nucleotides not matched to a gene: 7. CDR3 length equals 16 residues. From germline, CDR1 is SGHTA and CDR2 FQGNSA. CDR3 protein: CASSSTRGQGNQPQHF. In nucleotides, the CDR3 is TGTGCCAGCAGCTCTACCCGGGGACAGGGCAATCAGCCCCAGCATTTT.

This clonotype has just a few counts. The chain couples TRBV11-2 to TRBJ2-3, with D unclear. The germline V gene encodes CDR1 SGHAT and CDR2 FQNNGV. The CDR3 runs to 16 residues. Trimming left V 0 bases short and J 0 bases short, with 10 bases between. CDR3: CASSLDRWGSTDTQYF. CDR3 sequence (DNA): TGTGCCAGCAGCTTAGATCGGTGGGGTAGCACAGATACGCAGTATTTT.

V is TRBV6-5 and J is TRBJ1-3; no firm D call. CDR3 length equals 15 residues. V was pared by 4 bases and J by 0 bases, with 10 bases between. In germline, CDR1 is MNHEY, CDR2 SVGAGI. The CDR3, as DNA: TGTGCCAGCAGTTTCGATTGGCTCTCTGGAAACACCATATATTTT. It encodes CASSFDWLSGNTIYF.

The genes are TRBV6-2 or TRBV6-3 and TRBJ2-1; 9 nucleotides match TRBD2. CDR3 length: 15 residues. Per the germline V gene, CDR1 is MNHEY and CDR2 is SVGEGT. After removal of 1 base from V and 5 bases from J, the junction contained 3 bases not matched to a gene. In DNA form, the CDR3 reads TGTGCCAGCAGTTACTTACGCGGGGGGGACAATGAGCAGTTCTTC. This sequence encodes CASSYLRGGDNEQFF.

The rearrangement joins TRBV7-9 to TRBJ2-7, with 14 bases that match TRBD2. Germline V gives CDR1 SEHNR, CDR2 FQNEAQ (reference sequence). J gave up 6 bases and V 5 bases, and 6 bases lay outside the gene matches. This CDR3 is built from 15 residues. In nucleotides, the CDR3 is TGTGCCAGCAGCCCCCGGACTAGCGGGAGGAGCGAGCAGTACTTC. It translates to CASSPRTSGRSEQYF.